This record covers a single TCR beta chain. Produced via immunoSEQ multiplex PCR; TCRdb's table is partial and in-frame only. The data contain some 230,000 clones, roughly four fifths of them seen just once; the ten biggest clones take up roughly 2.3%. This specimen belongs to a study of blood T cell repertoires in COVID-19. The CDR3 is 13 residues long. Per germline, CDR1 SGHAT and CDR2 FQNNGV. V was trimmed by 8 bases and J by 6 bases, leaving 11 bases between them. This TCR came from a woman aged 60 to 75 with acute or convalescent COVID-19. V is TRBV11-2 and J is TRBJ1-6; D unresolved. Input material: peripheral blood. The CDR3 region is CASQNTANSPLHF. The CDR3 DNA sequence: TGTGCCAGCCAAAACACCGCTAATTCACCCCTCCACTTT.